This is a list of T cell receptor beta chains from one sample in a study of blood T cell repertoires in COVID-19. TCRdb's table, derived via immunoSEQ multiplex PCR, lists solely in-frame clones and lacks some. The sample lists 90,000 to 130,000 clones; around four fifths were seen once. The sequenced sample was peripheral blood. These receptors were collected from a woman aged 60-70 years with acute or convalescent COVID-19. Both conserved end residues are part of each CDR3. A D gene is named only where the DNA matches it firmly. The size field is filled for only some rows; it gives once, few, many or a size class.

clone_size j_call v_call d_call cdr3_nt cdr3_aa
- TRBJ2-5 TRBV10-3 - TGTGCCATCGGACCGGGGAGAGGAGAGACCCAGTACTTC CAIGPGRGETQYF
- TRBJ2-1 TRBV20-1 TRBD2 TGCAGTGCTGGGACTAGCGGGGAGCAGTTCTTC CSAGTSGEQFF
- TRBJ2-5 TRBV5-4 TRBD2 TGTGCCAGCAGCCCACGTACTAGCGGGGGTAAAGAGACCCAGTACTTC CASSPRTSGGKETQYF
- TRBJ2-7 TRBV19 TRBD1 TGTGCCAGTAGTACCCTAGGGGGCAAGACTTACGAGCAGTACTTC CASSTLGGKTYEQYF
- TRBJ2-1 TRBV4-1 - TGCGCCAGCAGCCAAGATAGCTACAATGAGCAGTTCTTC CASSQDSYNEQFF
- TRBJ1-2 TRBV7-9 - TGTGCCAGCAGCTTCCTTCGGTCCTATGGCTACACCTTC CASSFLRSYGYTF
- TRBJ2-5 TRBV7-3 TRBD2 TGTGCCAGCAGCTCGCAGGGAGGGGAGACCCAGTACTTC CASSSQGGETQYF
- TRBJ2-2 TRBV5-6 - TGTGCCAGCAGCTTGGGACGGCTAGACACCGGGGAGCTGTTTTTT CASSLGRLDTGELFF
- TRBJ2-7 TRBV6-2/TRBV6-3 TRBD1 TGTGCCAGCAGTAATCTTCCGGGACAGGGTTACGAGCAGTACTTC CASSNLPGQGYEQYF
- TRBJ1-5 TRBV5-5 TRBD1 TGTGCCAGCAGCTTGGTGGGGACAGTAGCTGTTCAGCCCCAGCATTTT CASSLVGTVAVQPQHF
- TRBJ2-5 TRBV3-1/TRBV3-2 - TGTGCCAGCAGCCTCCCACAGGGAGGGGAAGAGACCCAGTACTTC CASSLPQGGEETQYF
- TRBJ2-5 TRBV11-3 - TGTGCCAGCAGCCCCCCAACTTACCAAGAGACCCAGTACTTC CASSPPTYQETQYF
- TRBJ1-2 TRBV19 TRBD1 TGTGCCAGTAGCGCAATCACAGGGGGCAACTATGGCTACACCTTC CASSAITGGNYGYTF
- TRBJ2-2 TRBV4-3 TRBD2 TGCGCCAGCAGCCAAGTCTCCCAACTAGCGGGGGGGCCTGTCGCCGGGGAGCTGTTTTTT CASSQVSQLAGGPVAGELFF
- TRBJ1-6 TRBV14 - TGTGCCAGCAGCCAAGACGAGGTATTCTCCTATAATTCACCCCTCCACTTT CASSQDEVFSYNSPLHF
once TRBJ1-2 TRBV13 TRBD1 TGTGCCAGCAGCTGGACAGGAGGCTACACCTTC CASSWTGGYTF
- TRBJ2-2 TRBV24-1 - TGTGCCACCAGTCCTGCGGGGCTCGGGGAGCTGTTTTTT CATSPAGLGELFF